The subject of this entry is one T cell receptor beta chain. This record comes from a study of cytomegalovirus exposure and HLA in healthy donors. About the research overall: In a later analysis, the roughly 120 validation repertoires were reported to have used the same platform as the approximately 690 first-cohort repertoires.

Trimming took 4 bases from V and 8 from J, leaving 11 bases between them. CDR1 and CDR2 (germline): MNHNS, SASEGT. The CDR3 loop spans 12 amino acids. Clones were sequenced by immunoSEQ multiplex PCR, and TCRdb holds only the in-frame ones, with some missing. The data hold about 130,000 clones, with over 90% observed a single time. This clonotype was obtained from a woman between 18 and 29 years old in good health and CMV-seronegative. Sequencing was performed on PBMCs. The chain joins TRBV6-1 to TRBJ1-1; D gene unclear. CDR3 coding DNA: TGTGCCAGCAGTGTCTCCCTGACAGAAGCTTTCTTT. It encodes CASSVSLTEAFF.